This T cell receptor (beta chain) was recovered during a study of blood T cell repertoires in COVID-19. For the study at large: Specimens from acute and convalescent COVID-19 originated in the United States, Italy and Spain.

Authors' methods: Nucleated cell number was recorded as an estimate derived from reference gene primer amplification. Assay: immunoSEQ multiplex PCR; the TCRdb copy retains only in-frame clones and omits some. V and J calls and clone size come straight from that table; D and trimming were deduced from the DNA. This table holds about 160,000 clones, 85% found once. CDR3 length equals 15 residues. Per the germline V gene, CDR1 is LNHDA and CDR2 is SQIVND (reference sequence). The J segment lost 8 bases and the V segment lost 3 bases, leaving 4 bases of the junction unmatched. V usage is TRBV19 and J usage is TRBJ1-4; 12 bases are a match to TRBD1. The receptor comes from a human donor with acute or convalescent COVID-19. The donor label of this sample is uncertain. The sequencing input was peripheral blood. In DNA form, the CDR3 reads TGTGCCAGTAGTATGGAGGGGACAGGGGGCGAAAAACTGTTTTTT. It translates to CASSMEGTGGEKLFF.